Listed below are T cell receptor beta chains from one sample, sequenced in a study of blood T cell repertoires in COVID-19. Produced via immunoSEQ multiplex PCR; TCRdb's table is partial and in-frame only. Among 250,000 to 350,000 clones, around nine tenths were seen once, and the ten largest hold around 12%. The material sequenced was peripheral blood. The receptor set was obtained from an older woman with acute or convalescent COVID-19. Each CDR3 is given with its conserved first and last residue. D genes are given only for firm matches. The size field is filled for only some rows; it gives once, few, many or a size class.

j_gene | v_gene | len | d_gene | abundance | CDR3aa | CDR3nt
TRBJ1-1 | TRBV6-6 | 15 | TRBD1 | . | CASSPQGGSDTEAFF | TGTGCCAGCAGTCCCCAAGGGGGCTCGGACACTGAAGCTTTCTTT
TRBJ2-3 | TRBV24-1 | 15 | TRBD2 | . | CATSDQRESTDTQYF | TGTGCCACCAGTGATCAGCGGGAGAGCACAGATACGCAGTATTTT
TRBJ2-1 | TRBV5-1 | 13 | TRBD1 | . | CASTPGQYNEQFF | TGCGCCAGCACCCCGGGACAGTACAATGAGCAGTTCTTC
TRBJ1-2 | TRBV6-5 | 15 | . | . | CASSRRSGANYGYTF | TGTGCCAGCAGCCGGCGTTCAGGGGCTAACTATGGCTACACCTTC
TRBJ1-1 | TRBV5-4 | 13 | . | . | CASSLDMNTEAFF | TGTGCCAGCAGCTTGGATATGAACACTGAAGCTTTCTTT
TRBJ1-1 | TRBV5-1 | 15 | . | . | CASSLQPLGGTEAFF | TGCGCCAGCAGCTTGCAGCCCTTGGGGGGGACTGAAGCTTTCTTT
TRBJ2-7 | TRBV28 | 15 | TRBD1 | . | CASRPGAGGRYEQYF | TGTGCCAGCAGGCCGGGAGCAGGGGGCCGATACGAGCAGTACTTC
TRBJ2-2 | TRBV2 | 17 | TRBD1 | . | CASSAIRDRGNTGELFF | TGTGCCAGCAGTGCGATCCGGGACAGGGGTAACACCGGGGAGCTGTTTTTT
TRBJ1-1 | TRBV5-1 | 14 | TRBD1 | few | CASSAGTGVTEAFF | TGCGCCAGCAGCGCCGGGACAGGGGTTACTGAAGCTTTCTTT
TRBJ1-2 | TRBV7-9 | 15 | TRBD1 | . | CASSHGQGGYYGYTF | TGTGCCAGCAGCCACGGACAGGGTGGTTACTATGGCTACACCTTC
TRBJ2-1 | TRBV19 | 14 | TRBD1 | . | CASKTGGVYNEQFF | TGTGCCAGTAAAACAGGGGGCGTATACAATGAGCAGTTCTTC
TRBJ2-7 | TRBV5-4 | 13 | . | . | CASSSRDKYEQYF | TGTGCCAGCAGCAGCCGGGACAAATACGAGCAGTACTTC
TRBJ2-2 | TRBV18 | 16 | . | . | CASSPPPGRISGELFF | TGTGCCAGCTCACCACCCCCAGGGCGGATTTCCGGGGAGCTGTTTTTT
TRBJ2-7 | TRBV19 | 15 | TRBD2 | . | CASSMRLAGDYEQYF | TGTGCCAGTAGTATGCGCCTAGCGGGGGACTACGAGCAGTACTTC
TRBJ1-5 | TRBV6-2/TRBV6-3 | 14 | TRBD1 | . | CASSPGQGYQPQHF | TGTGCCAGCAGTCCGGGACAGGGGTATCAGCCCCAGCATTTT
TRBJ2-7 | TRBV19 | 13 | TRBD1 | few | CASSYQGAVEQYF | TGTGCCAGTAGTTACCAGGGGGCAGTCGAGCAGTACTTC
TRBJ2-5 | TRBV5-1 | 15 | TRBD1 | . | CASSLGTGGEETQYF | TGCGCCAGCAGCTTGGGGACAGGAGGTGAAGAGACCCAGTACTTC
TRBJ2-6 | TRBV5-5 | 19 | TRBD1 | . | CASSLTGTGGPSGANVLTF | TGTGCCAGCAGCTTGACAGGGACAGGGGGACCCTCTGGGGCCAACGTCCTGACTTTC
TRBJ1-1 | TRBV6-5 | 15 | . | . | CASTRKSGSPSEAFF | TGTGCCAGCACCAGGAAGTCAGGCAGTCCTTCTGAAGCTTTCTTT
TRBJ2-1 | TRBV11-2 | 14 | . | . | CASSLDLASAEQFF | TGTGCCAGCAGCTTAGATCTGGCTAGTGCTGAGCAGTTCTTC
TRBJ1-2 | TRBV28 | 15 | TRBD1 | . | CASSLWVGTAYGYTF | TGTGCCAGCAGTTTATGGGTAGGGACAGCATATGGCTACACCTTC
TRBJ2-3 | TRBV11-2 | 15 | TRBD2 | . | CASSPSGGTPPTQYF | TGTGCCAGCAGCCCTAGCGGGGGGACACCTCCTACGCAGTATTTT
TRBJ1-6 | TRBV2 | 15 | . | . | CASSGRSSYNSPLHF | TGTGCCAGCAGTGGTCGGAGCTCCTATAATTCACCCCTCCACTTT
TRBJ2-5 | TRBV6-5 | 15 | . | . | CASSTRRGRLETQYF | TGTGCCAGCAGTACCCGGAGGGGGCGGTTGGAGACCCAGTACTTC
TRBJ2-3 | TRBV7-2 | 13 | . | . | CASSLGAADTQYF | TGTGCCAGCAGCTTAGGGGCCGCAGATACGCAGTATTTT
TRBJ2-2 | TRBV30 | 15 | TRBD2 | . | CAWSGLAGFTGELFF | TGTGCCTGGAGTGGCCTAGCGGGTTTCACCGGGGAGCTGTTTTTT
TRBJ2-2 | TRBV7-9 | 15 | . | . | CASTRGTSNTGELFF | TGTGCCAGCACCAGAGGGACTTCGAACACCGGGGAGCTGTTTTTT
TRBJ2-7 | TRBV3-1/TRBV3-2 | 16 | . | . | CASSQPTGKPTYEQYF | TGTGCCAGCAGCCAGCCCACAGGAAAGCCTACCTACGAGCAGTACTTC